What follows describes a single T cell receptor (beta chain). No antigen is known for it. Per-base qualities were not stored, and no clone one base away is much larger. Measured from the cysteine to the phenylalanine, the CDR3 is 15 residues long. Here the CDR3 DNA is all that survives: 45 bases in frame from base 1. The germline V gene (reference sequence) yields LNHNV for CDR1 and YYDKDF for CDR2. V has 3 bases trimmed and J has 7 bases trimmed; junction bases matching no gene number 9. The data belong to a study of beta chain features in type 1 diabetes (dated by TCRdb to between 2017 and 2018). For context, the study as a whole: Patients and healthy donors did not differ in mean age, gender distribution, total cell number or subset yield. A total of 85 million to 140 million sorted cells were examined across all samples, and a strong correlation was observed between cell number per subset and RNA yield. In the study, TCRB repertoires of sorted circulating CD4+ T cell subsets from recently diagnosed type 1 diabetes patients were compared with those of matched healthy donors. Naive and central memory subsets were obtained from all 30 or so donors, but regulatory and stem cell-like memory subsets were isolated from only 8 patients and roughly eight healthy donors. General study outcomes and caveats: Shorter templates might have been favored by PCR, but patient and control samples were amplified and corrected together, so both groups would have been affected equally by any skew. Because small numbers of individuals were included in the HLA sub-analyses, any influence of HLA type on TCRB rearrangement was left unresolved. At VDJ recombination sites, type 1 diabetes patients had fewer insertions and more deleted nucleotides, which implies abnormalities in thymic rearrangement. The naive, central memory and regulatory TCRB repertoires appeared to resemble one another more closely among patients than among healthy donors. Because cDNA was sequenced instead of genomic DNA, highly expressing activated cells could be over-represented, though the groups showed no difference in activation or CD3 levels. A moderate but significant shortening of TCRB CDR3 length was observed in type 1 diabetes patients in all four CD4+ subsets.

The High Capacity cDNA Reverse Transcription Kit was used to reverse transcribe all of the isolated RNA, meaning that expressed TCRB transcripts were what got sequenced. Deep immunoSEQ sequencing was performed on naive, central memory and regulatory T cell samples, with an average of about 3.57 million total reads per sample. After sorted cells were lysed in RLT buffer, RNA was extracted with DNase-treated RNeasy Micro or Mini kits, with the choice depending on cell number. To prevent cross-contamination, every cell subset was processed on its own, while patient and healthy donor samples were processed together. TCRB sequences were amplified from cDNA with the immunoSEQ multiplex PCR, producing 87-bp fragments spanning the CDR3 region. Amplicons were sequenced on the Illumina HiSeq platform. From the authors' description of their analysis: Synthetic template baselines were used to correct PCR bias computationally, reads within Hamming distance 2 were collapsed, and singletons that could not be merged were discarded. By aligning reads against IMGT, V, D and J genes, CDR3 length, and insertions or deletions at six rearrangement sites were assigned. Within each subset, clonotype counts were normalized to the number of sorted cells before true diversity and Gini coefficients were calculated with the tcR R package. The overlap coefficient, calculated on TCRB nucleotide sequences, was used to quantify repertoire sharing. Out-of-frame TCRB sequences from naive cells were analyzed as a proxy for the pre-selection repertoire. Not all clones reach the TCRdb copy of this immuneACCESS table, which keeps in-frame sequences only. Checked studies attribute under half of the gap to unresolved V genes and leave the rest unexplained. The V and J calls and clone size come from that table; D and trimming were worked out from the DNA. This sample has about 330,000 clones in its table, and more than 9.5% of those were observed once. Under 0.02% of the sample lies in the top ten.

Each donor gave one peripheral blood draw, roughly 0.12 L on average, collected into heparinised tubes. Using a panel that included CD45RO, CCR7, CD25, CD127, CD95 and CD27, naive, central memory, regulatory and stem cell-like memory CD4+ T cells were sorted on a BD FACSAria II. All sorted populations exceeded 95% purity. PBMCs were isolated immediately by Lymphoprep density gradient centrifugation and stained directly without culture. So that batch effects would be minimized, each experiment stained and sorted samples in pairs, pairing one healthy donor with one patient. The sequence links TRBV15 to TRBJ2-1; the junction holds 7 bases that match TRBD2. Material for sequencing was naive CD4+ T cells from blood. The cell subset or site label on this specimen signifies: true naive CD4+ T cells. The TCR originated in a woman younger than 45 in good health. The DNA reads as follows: TGTGCCACCAGCAGGGGCTGGCAGGGAGGGAATGAGCAGTTCTTC. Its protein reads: CATSRGWQGGNEQFF.